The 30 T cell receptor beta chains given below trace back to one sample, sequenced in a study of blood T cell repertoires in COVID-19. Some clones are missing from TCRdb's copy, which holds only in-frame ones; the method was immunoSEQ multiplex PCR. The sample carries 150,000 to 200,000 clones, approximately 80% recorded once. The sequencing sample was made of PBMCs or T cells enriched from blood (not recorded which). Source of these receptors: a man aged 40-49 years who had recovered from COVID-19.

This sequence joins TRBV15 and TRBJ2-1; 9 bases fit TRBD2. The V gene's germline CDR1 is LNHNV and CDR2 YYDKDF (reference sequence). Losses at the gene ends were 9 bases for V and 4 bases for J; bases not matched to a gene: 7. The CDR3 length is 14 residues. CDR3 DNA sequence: TGTGCCACTCAAAGCGGGGGGCAGTACAATGAGCAGTTCTTC. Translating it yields CATQSGGQYNEQFF.

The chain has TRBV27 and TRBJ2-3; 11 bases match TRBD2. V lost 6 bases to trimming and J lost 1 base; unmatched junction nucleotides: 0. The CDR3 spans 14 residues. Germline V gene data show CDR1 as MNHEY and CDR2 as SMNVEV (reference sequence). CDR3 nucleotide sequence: TGTGCCAGCAGGACTAGCGGGGGCACAGATACGCAGTATTTT. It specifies CASRTSGGTDTQYF.

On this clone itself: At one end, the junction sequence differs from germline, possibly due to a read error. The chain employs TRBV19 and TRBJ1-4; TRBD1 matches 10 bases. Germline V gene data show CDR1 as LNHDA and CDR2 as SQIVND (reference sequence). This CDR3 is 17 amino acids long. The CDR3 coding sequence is TGTGCCAGTAGTAGGGACAGGGGCGGACGCTCGGTACGCTCGATGGATTTT. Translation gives CASSRDRGGRSVRSMDF.

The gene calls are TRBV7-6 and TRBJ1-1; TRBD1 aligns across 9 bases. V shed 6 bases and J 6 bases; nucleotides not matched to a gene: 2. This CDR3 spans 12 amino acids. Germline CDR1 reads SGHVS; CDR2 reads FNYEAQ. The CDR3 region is CASRGTGSEAFF. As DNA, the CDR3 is TGTGCCAGCAGGGGGACAGGGTCTGAAGCTTTCTTT.

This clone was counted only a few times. CDR3 in DNA: TGTGCCAGCAGCATCGGTCTCTATGGCTACACCTTC. This encodes CASSIGLYGYTF. The chain combines TRBV7-9 with TRBJ1-2; D gene unclear. Germline V lookup: CDR1 SEHNR, CDR2 FQNEAQ (reference sequence). This CDR3 is 12 amino acids long. Between the trimmed V and J ends, which lost 5 bases and 4 bases, there was a span of 8 bases.

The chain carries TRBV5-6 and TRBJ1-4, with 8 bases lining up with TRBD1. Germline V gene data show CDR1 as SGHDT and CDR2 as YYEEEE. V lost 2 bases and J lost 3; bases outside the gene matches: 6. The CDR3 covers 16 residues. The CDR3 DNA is TGTGCCAGCAGCTTCGCCCACAGGGGGGCTAATGAAAAACTGTTTTTT. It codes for CASSFAHRGANEKLFF.

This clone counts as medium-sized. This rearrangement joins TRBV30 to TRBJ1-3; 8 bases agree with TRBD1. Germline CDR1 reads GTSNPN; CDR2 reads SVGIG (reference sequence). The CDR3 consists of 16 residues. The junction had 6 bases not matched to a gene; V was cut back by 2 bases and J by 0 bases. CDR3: CAWSRGQGSSGNTIYF. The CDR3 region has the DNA TGTGCCTGGAGTAGAGGACAGGGAAGCTCTGGAAACACCATATATTTT.

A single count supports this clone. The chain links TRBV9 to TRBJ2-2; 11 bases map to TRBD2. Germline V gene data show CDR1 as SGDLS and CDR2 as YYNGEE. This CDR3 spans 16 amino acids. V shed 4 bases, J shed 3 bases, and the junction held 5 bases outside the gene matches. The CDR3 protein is CASSSRSGGDTGELFF. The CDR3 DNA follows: TGTGCCAGCAGCTCCCGTAGCGGGGGGGACACCGGGGAGCTGTTTTTT.

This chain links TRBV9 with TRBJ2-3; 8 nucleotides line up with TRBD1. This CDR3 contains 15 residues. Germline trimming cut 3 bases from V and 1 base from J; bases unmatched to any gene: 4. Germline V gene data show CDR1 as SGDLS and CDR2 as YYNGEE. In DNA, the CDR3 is TGTGCCAGCAGCGATCCGGGACAGGGCACAGATACGCAGTATTTT. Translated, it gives CASSDPGQGTDTQYF.

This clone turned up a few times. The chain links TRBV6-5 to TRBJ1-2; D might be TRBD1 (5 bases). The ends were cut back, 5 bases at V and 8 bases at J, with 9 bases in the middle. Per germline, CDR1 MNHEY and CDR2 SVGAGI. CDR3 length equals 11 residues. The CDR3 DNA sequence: TGTGCCAGCAGTCGGGGGTACGGCTACACCTTC. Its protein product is CASSRGYGYTF.

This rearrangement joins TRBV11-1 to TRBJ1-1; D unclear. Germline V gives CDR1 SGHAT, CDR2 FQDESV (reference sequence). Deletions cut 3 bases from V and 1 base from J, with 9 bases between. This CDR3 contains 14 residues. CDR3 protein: CASSFVGGNTEAFF. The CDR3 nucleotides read TGTGCCAGCAGCTTCGTGGGAGGGAACACTGAAGCTTTCTTT.

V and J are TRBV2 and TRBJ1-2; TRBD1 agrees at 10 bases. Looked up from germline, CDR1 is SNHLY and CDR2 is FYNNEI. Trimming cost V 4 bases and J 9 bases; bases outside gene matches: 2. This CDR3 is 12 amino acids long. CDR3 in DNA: TGTGCCAGCAGTGGACAGGGGGCACGCTACACCTTC. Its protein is CASSGQGARYTF.

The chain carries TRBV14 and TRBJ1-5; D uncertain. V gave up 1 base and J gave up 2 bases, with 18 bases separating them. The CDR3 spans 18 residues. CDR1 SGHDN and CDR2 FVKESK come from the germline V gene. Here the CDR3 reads CASSQVSQGIGGNQPQHF. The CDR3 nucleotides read TGTGCCAGCAGCCAAGTCAGCCAAGGAATCGGGGGCAATCAGCCCCAGCATTTT.

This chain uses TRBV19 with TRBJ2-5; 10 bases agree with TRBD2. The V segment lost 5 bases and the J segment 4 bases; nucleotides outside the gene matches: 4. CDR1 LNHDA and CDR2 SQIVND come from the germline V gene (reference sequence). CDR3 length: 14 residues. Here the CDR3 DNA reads TGTGCCAGTAGTTCCCTAGCGGGGGTAGAGACCCAGTACTTC. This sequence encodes CASSSLAGVETQYF.

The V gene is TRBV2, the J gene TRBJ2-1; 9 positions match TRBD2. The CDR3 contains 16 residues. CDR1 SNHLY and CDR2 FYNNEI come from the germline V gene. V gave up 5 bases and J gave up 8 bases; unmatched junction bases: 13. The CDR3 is CASSTGLGGGADEQFF. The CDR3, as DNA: TGTGCCAGCAGTACCGGTCTTGGCGGGGGGGCCGATGAGCAGTTCTTC.

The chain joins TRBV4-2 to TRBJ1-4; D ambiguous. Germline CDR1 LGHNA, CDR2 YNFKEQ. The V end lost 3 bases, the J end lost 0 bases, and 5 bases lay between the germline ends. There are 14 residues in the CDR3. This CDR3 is CASSQESTNEKLFF. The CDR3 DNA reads TGTGCCAGCAGCCAGGAGTCAACTAATGAAAAACTGTTTTTT.

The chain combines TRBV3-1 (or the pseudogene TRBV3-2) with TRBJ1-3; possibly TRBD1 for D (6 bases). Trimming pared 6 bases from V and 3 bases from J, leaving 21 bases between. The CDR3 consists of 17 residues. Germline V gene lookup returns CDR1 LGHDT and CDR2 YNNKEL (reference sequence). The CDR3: CASRSLGPNRVGNTIYF. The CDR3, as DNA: TGTGCCAGCAGATCCCTCGGCCCTAACAGGGTTGGAAACACCATATATTTT.

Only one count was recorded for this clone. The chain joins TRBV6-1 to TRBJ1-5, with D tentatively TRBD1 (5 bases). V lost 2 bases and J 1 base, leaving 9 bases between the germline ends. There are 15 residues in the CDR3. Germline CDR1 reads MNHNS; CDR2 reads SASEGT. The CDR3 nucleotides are TGTGCCAGCAGTGAACAGGGATACAGCAATCAGCCCCAGCATTTT. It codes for CASSEQGYSNQPQHF.

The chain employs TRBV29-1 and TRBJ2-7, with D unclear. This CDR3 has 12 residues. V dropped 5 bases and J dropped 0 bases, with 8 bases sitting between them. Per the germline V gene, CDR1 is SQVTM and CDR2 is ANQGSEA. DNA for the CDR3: TGCAGCGTTTTTACAGACTCCTACGAGCAGTACTTC. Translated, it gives CSVFTDSYEQYF.

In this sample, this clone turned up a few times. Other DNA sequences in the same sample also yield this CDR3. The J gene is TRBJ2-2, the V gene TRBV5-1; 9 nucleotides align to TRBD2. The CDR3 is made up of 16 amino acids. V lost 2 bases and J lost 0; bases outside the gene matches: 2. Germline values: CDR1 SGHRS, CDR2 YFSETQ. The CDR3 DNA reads TGCGCCAGCAGCTTTAGCGGGGGTGCGAACACCGGGGAGCTGTTTTTT. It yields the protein CASSFSGGANTGELFF.

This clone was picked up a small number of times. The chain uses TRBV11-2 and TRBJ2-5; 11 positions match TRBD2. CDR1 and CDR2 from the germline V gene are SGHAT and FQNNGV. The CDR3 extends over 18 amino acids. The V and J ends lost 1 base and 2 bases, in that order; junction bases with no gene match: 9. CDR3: CASSLGATSGGYQETQYF. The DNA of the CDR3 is TGTGCCAGCAGCTTAGGCGCTACTAGCGGGGGTTATCAAGAGACCCAGTACTTC.

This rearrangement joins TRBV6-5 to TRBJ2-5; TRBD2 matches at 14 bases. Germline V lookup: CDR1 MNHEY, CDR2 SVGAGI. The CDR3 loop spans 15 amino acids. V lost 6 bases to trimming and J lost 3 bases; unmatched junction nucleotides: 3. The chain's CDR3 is CASRRGLAGEETQYF. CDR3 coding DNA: TGTGCCAGCAGAAGGGGACTAGCGGGGGAAGAGACCCAGTACTTC.

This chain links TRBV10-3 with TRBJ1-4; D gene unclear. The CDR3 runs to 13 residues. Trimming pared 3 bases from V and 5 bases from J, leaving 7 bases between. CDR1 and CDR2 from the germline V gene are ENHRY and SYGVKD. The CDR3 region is CAISEGVNEKLFF. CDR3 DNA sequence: TGTGCCATCAGTGAAGGAGTGAATGAAAAACTGTTTTTT.

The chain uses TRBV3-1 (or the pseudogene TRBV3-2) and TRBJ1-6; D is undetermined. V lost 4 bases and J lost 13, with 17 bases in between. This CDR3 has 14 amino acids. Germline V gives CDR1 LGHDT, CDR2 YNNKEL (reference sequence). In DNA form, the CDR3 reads TGTGCCAGCAGCCCCGTATTATCCGATAGTCCCCTCCACTTT. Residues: CASSPVLSDSPLHF.

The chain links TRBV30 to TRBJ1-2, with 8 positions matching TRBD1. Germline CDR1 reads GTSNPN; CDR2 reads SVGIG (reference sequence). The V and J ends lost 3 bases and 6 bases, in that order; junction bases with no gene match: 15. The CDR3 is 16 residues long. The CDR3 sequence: CAWRLTGVRGRNGYTF. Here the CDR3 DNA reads TGTGCCTGGAGACTTACCGGGGTCAGGGGGCGGAATGGCTACACCTTC.

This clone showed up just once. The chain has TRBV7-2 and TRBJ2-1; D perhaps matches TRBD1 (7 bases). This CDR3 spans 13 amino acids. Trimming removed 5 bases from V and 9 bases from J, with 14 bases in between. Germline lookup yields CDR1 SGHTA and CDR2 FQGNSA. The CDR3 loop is CASSPRQGGEQFF. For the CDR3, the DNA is TGTGCCAGCAGCCCTCGGCAGGGGGGTGAGCAGTTCTTC.

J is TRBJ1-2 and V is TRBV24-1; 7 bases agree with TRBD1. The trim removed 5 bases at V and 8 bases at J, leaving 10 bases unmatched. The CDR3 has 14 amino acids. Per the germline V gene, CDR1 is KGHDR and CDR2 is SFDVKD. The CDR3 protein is CATSASGTDGGYTF. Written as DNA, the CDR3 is TGTGCCACCAGTGCCTCGGGGACAGACGGGGGCTACACCTTC.

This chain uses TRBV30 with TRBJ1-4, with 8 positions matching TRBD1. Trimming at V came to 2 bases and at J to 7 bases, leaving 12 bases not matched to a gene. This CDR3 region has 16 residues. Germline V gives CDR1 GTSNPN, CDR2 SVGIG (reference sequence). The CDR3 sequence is CAWSPSRQGFREKLFF. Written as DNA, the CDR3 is TGTGCCTGGAGTCCCTCAAGACAGGGGTTTCGTGAAAAACTGTTTTTT. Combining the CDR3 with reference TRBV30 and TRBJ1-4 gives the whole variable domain SQTIHQWPATLVQPVGSPLSLECTVEGTSNPNLYWYRQAAGRGLQLLFYSVGIGQISSEVPQNLSASRPQDRQFILSSKKLLLSDSGFYLCAWSPSRQGFREKLFFGSGTQLSVL.

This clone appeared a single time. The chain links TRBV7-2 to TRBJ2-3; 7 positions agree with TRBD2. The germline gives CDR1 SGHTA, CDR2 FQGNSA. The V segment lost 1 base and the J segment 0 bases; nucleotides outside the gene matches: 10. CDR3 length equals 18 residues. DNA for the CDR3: TGTGCCAGCAGCTTAGGATGGAGGAGCGGGGCTAGCACAGATACGCAGTATTTT. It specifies CASSLGWRSGASTDTQYF.

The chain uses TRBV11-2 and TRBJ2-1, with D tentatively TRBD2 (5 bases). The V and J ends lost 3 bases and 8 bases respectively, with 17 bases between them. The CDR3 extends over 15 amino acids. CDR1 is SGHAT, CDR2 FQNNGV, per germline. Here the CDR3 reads CASSLGSGEGDEQFF. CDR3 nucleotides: TGTGCCAGCAGCTTGGGGTCGGGCGAGGGTGATGAGCAGTTCTTC.